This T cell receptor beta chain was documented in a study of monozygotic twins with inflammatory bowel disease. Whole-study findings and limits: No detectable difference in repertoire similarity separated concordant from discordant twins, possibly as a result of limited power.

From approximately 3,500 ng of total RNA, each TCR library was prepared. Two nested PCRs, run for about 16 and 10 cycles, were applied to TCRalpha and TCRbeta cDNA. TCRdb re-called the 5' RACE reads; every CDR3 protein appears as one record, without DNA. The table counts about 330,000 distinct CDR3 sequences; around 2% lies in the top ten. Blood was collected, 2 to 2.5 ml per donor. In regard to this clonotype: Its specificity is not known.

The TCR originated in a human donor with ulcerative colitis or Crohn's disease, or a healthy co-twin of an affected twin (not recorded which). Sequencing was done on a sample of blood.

The CDR3 here is CASSPRPRTGEISPLHF. The genes are TRBV5-1 and TRBJ1-6; the TCRdb call, TRBD1, lacks DNA for checking. The CDR3 contains 17 residues. Per germline, CDR1 SGHRS and CDR2 YFSETQ.